These 20 T cell receptor beta chains were sequenced from one sample in a study of human T cells and chemical hapten exposure. Time point: pre-sensitization, week 0. Treatment noted: therapeutic diphenylcyclopropenone sensitization with weekly scalp DPC. TCRdb analysed the RACE reads with MiXCR anew, one entry per CDR3 protein. The data show around 380,000 distinct CDR3 sequences, around 5.5% seen once. The sequencing here drew on whole blood, taken in connection with sensitization to the hapten diphenylcyclopropenone (DPC). The receptors were sampled from a woman under 30 with alopecia areata. Some clones in this sample may be carry-over from other donors' samples.

This clonotype was recorded at least ten times. CDR3 coding DNA: TGTGCCACCAGCAGAGATGAGGCAGGGGGGACTGAAGCTTTCTTT. Its protein is CATSRDEAGGTEAFF. The chain couples TRBV15 to TRBJ1-1, with 7 positions matching TRBD1. Germline CDR1 is LNHNV and CDR2 is YYDKDF (reference sequence). V shed 0 bases and J 5 bases; nucleotides not matched to a gene: 6. The CDR3 runs to 15 residues. Full variable domain (outside the CDR3, taken from reference TRBV15 and TRBJ1-1): DAMVIQNPRYQVTQFGKPVTLSCSQTLNHNVMYWYQQKSSQAPKLLFHYYDKDFNNEADTPDNFQSRRPNTSFCFLDIRSPGLGDTAMYLCATSRDEAGGTEAFFGQGTRLTVV.

Only a few counts were recorded for this clonotype. V and J are TRBV29-1 and TRBJ2-3; either TRBD1 or TRBD2 may fit D (5 bases each). Per the germline V gene, CDR1 is SQVTM and CDR2 is ANQGSEA. V gave up 5 bases and J gave up 2 bases, with 14 bases separating them. The CDR3 is 14 residues long. Here the CDR3 DNA reads TGCAGCGTTCGGGACCTTCTCTTCACAGATACGCAGTATTTT. This encodes CSVRDLLFTDTQYF.

In its sample, this clonotype was seen many times. The chain recombines TRBV6-5 with TRBJ1-3, with a weak D call TRBD1 (5 bases). There are 17 residues in the CDR3. The germline V gene has CDR1 MNHEY and CDR2 SVGAGI. The V gene lost 0 bases and the J gene lost 4 bases, with 16 bases spanning the gap. The CDR3 DNA sequence: TGTGCCAGCAGTTACTCTGCAGGGACTAACCTAGGAAACACCATATATTTT. Translated, it gives CASSYSAGTNLGNTIYF.

This clonotype occurred many times. The J gene is TRBJ2-7, the V gene TRBV4-2, with D perhaps TRBD2 (5 bases). The germline V gene encodes CDR1 LGHNA and CDR2 YNFKEQ. With 0 bases removed from V and 0 bases from J, the gap between germline ends came to 12 bases. The CDR3 spans 16 residues. In DNA, the CDR3 is TGTGCCAGCAGCCAAGAATGGGAGCTGACCTCCTACGAGCAGTACTTC. Protein sequence: CASSQEWELTSYEQYF.

This chain joins TRBV7-2 and TRBJ2-2; tentatively, D is TRBD2 (5 bases). In germline, CDR1 is SGHTA, CDR2 FQGNSA. This CDR3 is 14 amino acids long. V was shortened by 5 bases and J by 4 bases, with 11 bases between the two germline ends. As DNA, the CDR3 is TGTGCCAGCAGCCAGAGGGATGCCACCGGGGAGCTGTTTTTT. Protein sequence: CASSQRDATGELFF. Full variable domain (rest looked up from reference TRBV7-2 and TRBJ2-2): GAGVSQSPSNKVTEKGKDVELRCDPISGHTALYWYRQSLGQGLEFLIYFQGNSAPDKSGLPSDRFSAERTGGSVSTLTIQRTQQEDSAVYLCASSQRDATGELFFGEGSRLTVL.

This clonotype was seen a few times. The chain links TRBV4-2 to TRBJ1-4; D might be TRBD1 (6 bases). The CDR3 spans 20 residues. Germline V lookup: CDR1 LGHNA, CDR2 YNFKEQ. V dropped 0 bases and J dropped 3 bases, with 23 bases sitting between them. The CDR3 nucleotides read TGTGCCAGCAGCCAAGAAGAGGGCTTAGGTGCGGCAGGGGCTAATGAAAAACTGTTTTTT. As protein: CASSQEEGLGAAGANEKLFF.

The rearrangement joins TRBV9 to TRBJ2-2; D is undetermined. The CDR3 consists of 14 residues. Germline-derived CDR1 and CDR2 are SGDLS and YYNGEE. Trimming shortened V by 3 bases and J by 3 bases, and 9 bases separated the two germline ends. The CDR3, as DNA: TGTGCCAGCAGCGGGCCTCGGTACACCGGGGAGCTGTTTTTT. This translates into CASSGPRYTGELFF.

V is TRBV18 and J is TRBJ2-1; 13 nucleotides match TRBD2. CDR1 is KGHSH and CDR2 is LQKENI in the germline V gene. This CDR3 comprises 19 residues. Trimming removed 4 bases from V and 4 bases from J; junction bases left unmatched: 13. In DNA, the CDR3 is TGTGCCAGCTCACTCGGGACTAGCGGGGACTCCGCTAAGTACAATGAGCAGTTCTTC. Amino acid sequence: CASSLGTSGDSAKYNEQFF.

This clonotype showed up just a few times. This chain joins TRBV7-3 and TRBJ2-5, with TRBD1 identical over 7 bases. Germline CDR1 reads SGHTA; CDR2 reads FQGTGA. V dropped 5 bases and J dropped 5; count of bases not matched to a gene: 8. The CDR3 runs to 14 residues. The CDR3 nucleotides read TGTGCCAGCAGCCCGGACAGGTGGGGGGAGACCCAGTACTTC. Its translation is CASSPDRWGETQYF.

This clonotype came up many times. CDR3 in DNA: TGCGCCAGCAGCCAGCCCCTGGCCGGGGTCTCTGGAAACACCATATATTTT. Its translation: CASSQPLAGVSGNTIYF. The chain uses TRBV4-1 and TRBJ1-3; D gene unclear. Germline CDR1 and CDR2: MGHRA and YSYEKL. V dropped 3 bases and J dropped 0 bases, with 15 bases sitting between them. CDR3 length: 17 amino acids.

This clonotype was seen only a few times. The V and J genes are TRBV5-1 and TRBJ2-1; 9 bases align to TRBD1. Germline trimming cut 4 bases from V and 4 bases from J; bases unmatched to any gene: 6. Looked up from germline, CDR1 is SGHRS and CDR2 is YFSETQ. The CDR3 covers 15 residues. The CDR3 region has the DNA TGCGCCAGCAGCCCGACAGGGGGAGGGTACAATGAGCAGTTCTTC. Translated: CASSPTGGGYNEQFF.

In this sample, this clonotype turned up many times. V gene TRBV4-2 combines with J gene TRBJ1-5; 7 positions match TRBD1. Germline CDR1 reads LGHNA; CDR2 reads YNFKEQ. The V segment lost 4 bases and the J segment 0 bases; nucleotides outside the gene matches: 12. The CDR3 is 18 amino acids. Here the CDR3 DNA reads TGTGCCAGCAGCCGGCTGGTACTTGGGACAGATAGCAATCAGCCCCAGCATTTT. The encoded protein is CASSRLVLGTDSNQPQHF.

As to this clonotype: A single base separates this from a much larger clone, so it may be a read error. The chain couples TRBV12-3 or TRBV12-4 to TRBJ2-7; weak D call: TRBD2 (7 bases). The CDR3 length is 14 residues. The CDR3 reads CARSLRRGRREQYF. In DNA, the CDR3 is TGTGCCAGGAGTTTAAGGCGGGGGCGACGGGAGCAGTACTTC.

The sample holds many counts of this clonotype. V and J are TRBV12-3 or TRBV12-4 and TRBJ2-5, with D tentatively TRBD1 or TRBD2 (7 bases each). V lost 4 bases and J 2 bases, leaving 17 bases between the germline ends. This CDR3 comprises 16 residues. CDR3 sequence (DNA): TGTGCCAGCAGTTCCCAGGGGGGGACAATTCAAGAGACCCAGTACTTC. Residues: CASSSQGGTIQETQYF.

This clonotype appeared a few times. The chain employs TRBV29-1 and TRBJ1-5; D is perhaps TRBD1 (5 bases). The CDR3 is made up of 12 amino acids. The V and J ends lost 6 bases and 7 bases respectively, with 13 bases between them. Germline CDR1 SQVTM, CDR2 ANQGSEA. The DNA for the CDR3 is TGCAGCGTAGCGAATGGGGGACAGCCCCAGCATTTT. Encoded protein: CSVANGGQPQHF.

The V and J genes are TRBV12-3 or TRBV12-4 and TRBJ2-2; D gene unclear. The CDR3 has 15 residues. The ends were cut back, 1 base at V and 0 bases at J, with 6 bases in the middle. This CDR3 is CASSLGAPNTGELFF. The CDR3 nucleotides read TGTGCCAGCAGTTTAGGAGCGCCGAACACCGGGGAGCTGTTTTTT.

There are a few counts of this clonotype. The rearrangement joins TRBV6-2 or TRBV6-3 to TRBJ1-5; no clear D. This CDR3 has 13 amino acids. Trimming removed 2 bases from V and 6 bases from J, with 8 bases in between. Germline assignment: CDR1 MNHEY and CDR2 SVGEGT. CDR3 amino acids: CASSYLGTQPQHF. The CDR3 coding sequence is TGTGCCAGCAGTTACCTAGGCACTCAGCCCCAGCATTTT.

In this sample, this clonotype turned up a few times. The chain recombines TRBV20-1 with TRBJ1-1; weak D call: TRBD1 (6 bases). Germline CDR1 DFQATT, CDR2 SNEGSKA (reference sequence). V was trimmed by 1 base and J by 5 bases, leaving 29 bases between them. The CDR3 runs 19 residues. The CDR3 reads CSARVTGASEFGYGTEAFF. The CDR3 nucleotides read TGCAGTGCTAGAGTAACGGGGGCCTCCGAATTCGGGTATGGGACTGAAGCTTTCTTT.

This clonotype has just a few counts. CDR3 loop: CASSLPSWPNQPQHF. Here the CDR3 DNA reads TGTGCCAGCAGCTTACCCAGTTGGCCCAATCAGCCCCAGCATTTT. The chain is built from TRBV11-2 and TRBJ1-5; no clear D. Germline V CDR1 and CDR2: SGHAT, FQNNGV. Trimming pared 2 bases from V and 3 bases from J, leaving 11 bases between. This CDR3 region has 15 residues.

In its sample, this clonotype was seen a few times. V usage is TRBV7-2 and J usage is TRBJ2-3, with a possible D match to TRBD1 (6 bases). Trimming took off 5 bases at V and 14 bases at J, with 17 bases between the two ends. Germline V gene data show CDR1 as SGHTA and CDR2 as FQGNSA. There are 12 residues in the CDR3. CDR3 region: CASSRWGQPPYF. As DNA, the CDR3 is TGTGCCAGCAGCCGGTGGGGGCAACCCCCGTATTTT.